The TCR beta chain described here comes from a study of cytotoxic CD8 clonotypes in ibrutinib-treated CLL. Study in general: By median approximately 63 months, roughly twelve had progressed and roughly 15 stayed remitted; responses had been 2 complete and about 24 partial.

Study results and caveats: On treatment, the uncommon public clonotypes contracted or remained stable. The study found baseline clonality above age-matched healthy donors, tracking circulating CD8+ T-cell counts.

Sequencing was performed with immunoSEQ multiplex PCR; in TCRdb, only in-frame clones are kept and a portion is missing. The table has 250,000 to 350,000 clones, roughly 76% seen once. On this clone itself: What it recognizes is unknown.

The J segment lost 4 bases and the V segment lost 6 bases, leaving 11 bases of the junction unmatched. Germline assignment: CDR1 LNHDA and CDR2 SQIVND (reference sequence). The CDR3 is 16 amino acids. The chain couples TRBV19 to TRBJ2-2; 7 bases line up with TRBD2. The sample here was PBMCs, taken at disease progression, from a patient treated with ibrutinib. The source of this sequence is a human donor with chronic lymphocytic leukemia. The CDR3 is CASSGRSPGSTGELFF. CDR3 bases: TGTGCCAGTAGCGGGAGGTCTCCAGGTAGCACCGGGGAGCTGTTTTTT.